A single sample gave rise to the 31 T cell receptor beta chains below, sequenced in a study of blood T cell repertoires in COVID-19. Method: immunoSEQ multiplex PCR; TCRdb's copy keeps in-frame clones and lacks some. Of 150,000 or so clones in the sample, around three quarters are singletons; the top ten hold around 1.5%. The sample comprised peripheral blood. All receptors derive from a man older than 75 with acute or convalescent COVID-19.

J is TRBJ2-5 and V is TRBV12-3 or TRBV12-4; D perhaps matches TRBD2 (5 bases). With 3 bases removed from V and 1 base from J, the gap between germline ends came to 6 bases. The CDR3 spans 13 residues. The CDR3 DNA reads as TGTGCCAGCAGTTTCGCGGGCCAAGAGACCCAGTACTTC. As protein: CASSFAGQETQYF.

The gene calls are TRBV3-1 (or the pseudogene TRBV3-2) and TRBJ2-7; 10 bases are a match to TRBD2. This CDR3 region has 15 residues. The V gene's germline CDR1 is LGHDT and CDR2 YNNKEL (reference sequence). Trimming at V came to 1 base and at J to 4 bases, leaving 4 bases not matched to a gene. The CDR3: CASSQASGGAYEQYV. DNA of the CDR3: TGTGCCAGCAGCCAAGCTAGCGGGGGAGCTTACGAGCAGTACGTC.

The chain employs TRBV6-5 and TRBJ1-2, with D unclear. Germline loops: CDR1 MNHEY, CDR2 SVGAGI. There are 13 residues in the CDR3. The germline V and J ends were trimmed by 2 bases and 8 bases, with 12 bases remaining between them. The CDR3 region is CASSYEGAGGYTF. DNA for the CDR3: TGTGCCAGCAGTTACGAGGGCGCTGGGGGCTACACCTTC.

This clone was picked up a small number of times. Other nucleotide sequences in the sample specify the same CDR3. The CDR3 nucleotides read TGTGCCAGCAGCAAACAGGGGGCGTCTGGAAACACCATATATTTT. This encodes CASSKQGASGNTIYF. The V call is TRBV7-9, the J call TRBJ1-3, with 9 bases identical to TRBD1. CDR1 is SEHNR and CDR2 is FQNEAQ in the germline V gene (reference sequence). This CDR3 spans 15 amino acids. V was clipped by 5 bases and J by 1 base; unmatched bases: 3.

The chain couples TRBV5-6 to TRBJ1-1; D is undetermined. Germline V lookup: CDR1 SGHDT, CDR2 YYEEEE. This CDR3 spans 14 amino acids. V lost 4 bases, J lost 0 bases, and 10 bases lay in between. CDR3: CASSPSPLNTEAFF. For the CDR3, the DNA is TGTGCCAGCAGCCCGAGCCCATTGAACACTGAAGCTTTCTTT.

The chain links TRBV6-6 to TRBJ1-2; the D gene is possibly TRBD1 (6 bases). Trimming pared 4 bases from V and 2 bases from J, leaving 14 bases between. The CDR3 consists of 15 residues. Germline assignment: CDR1 MNHNY and CDR2 SVGAGI (reference sequence). CDR3 coding DNA: TGTGCCAGCAGTTCCCCAGGGGCCCAAAACTATGGCTACACCTTC. This encodes CASSSPGAQNYGYTF.

The chain is built from TRBV27 and TRBJ2-1, with TRBD2 identical over 11 bases. The V gene's germline CDR1 is MNHEY and CDR2 SMNVEV (reference sequence). Trimming at V came to 5 bases and at J to 3 bases, leaving 12 bases not matched to a gene. This CDR3 has 18 residues. CDR3 amino acids: CASSPISGGAGSYNEQFF. The CDR3 DNA reads as TGTGCCAGCAGTCCAATTAGCGGGGGGGCCGGTAGCTACAATGAGCAGTTCTTC.

The chain uses TRBV7-2 and TRBJ1-1; D remains unclear. CDR3 size: 13 residues. CDR1 and CDR2 from the germline V gene are SGHTA and FQGNSA. V gave up 6 bases and J gave up 5 bases, with 13 bases separating them. The DNA of the CDR3 is TGTGCCAGCAGTCCTTCTCGGGTGACTGAAGCTTTCTTT. This codes for CASSPSRVTEAFF.

The V gene is TRBV7-8, the J gene TRBJ2-5; 16 bases fit TRBD2. V shed 4 bases and J 4 bases; nucleotides not matched to a gene: 9. Looked up from germline, CDR1 is SGHVS and CDR2 is FQNEAQ. The CDR3 loop spans 18 amino acids. CDR3 sequence reads: CASSSPGTSGGAGETQYF. CDR3 nucleotide sequence: TGTGCCAGCAGCTCACCCGGGACTAGCGGGGGGGCGGGAGAGACCCAGTACTTC.

This clone was seen more than once but under ten times. This chain joins TRBV5-1 and TRBJ1-2, with a possible D match to TRBD1 (6 bases). Germline loops: CDR1 SGHRS, CDR2 YFSETQ. V was shortened by 3 bases and J by 3 bases, with 15 bases between the two germline ends. CDR3 length equals 15 residues. CDR3 amino acids: CASSWGLADHYGYTF. The CDR3, as DNA: TGCGCCAGCAGCTGGGGGCTGGCAGACCACTATGGCTACACCTTC. Complete variable domain (other parts from reference TRBV5-1 and TRBJ1-2): KAGVTQTPRYLIKTRGQQVTLSCSPISGHRSVSWYQQTPGQGLQFLFEYFSETQRNKGNFPGRFSGRQFSNSRSEMNVSTLELGDSALYLCASSWGLADHYGYTFGSGTRLTVV.

The chain is built from TRBV6-5 and TRBJ2-1, with 9 positions matching TRBD2. The CDR3 is 15 amino acids. Germline V gene lookup returns CDR1 MNHEY and CDR2 SVGAGI. With 6 bases clipped from V and 5 bases from J, the junction kept 8 bases outside the gene matches. The CDR3 protein is CASRAVAGVHNEQFF. In nucleotides, the CDR3 is TGTGCCAGCAGGGCGGTAGCGGGGGTTCACAATGAGCAGTTCTTC.

The rearrangement links TRBV10-3 to TRBJ2-1, with D possibly being TRBD1 (5 bases). The CDR3 is 15 amino acids. Germline V gene lookup returns CDR1 ENHRY and CDR2 SYGVKD. The V and J ends lost 0 bases and 8 bases respectively, with 14 bases between them. Here the CDR3 reads CAISESLTGSDEQFF. The CDR3 DNA is TGTGCCATCAGTGAGTCGTTAACAGGCTCCGATGAGCAGTTCTTC.

This clone was seen a single time. The gene calls are TRBV3-1 (or the pseudogene TRBV3-2) and TRBJ2-7; perhaps TRBD1 as D (6 bases). V lost 3 bases and J 4 bases, leaving 13 bases between the germline ends. Germline CDR1 reads LGHDT; CDR2 reads YNNKEL (reference sequence). This CDR3 region has 14 residues. In DNA form, the CDR3 reads TGTGCCAGCAGCCACGCCGGGACACAATACGAGCAGTACTTC. Residues: CASSHAGTQYEQYF.

The chain couples TRBV7-9 to TRBJ2-2; D perhaps matches TRBD1 (6 bases). This CDR3 region has 14 residues. Trimming cost V 5 bases and J 1 base, with 8 bases left between them. Germline CDR1 SEHNR, CDR2 FQNEAQ (reference sequence). The CDR3 DNA follows: TGTGCCAGCAGCATACAGGGGAACACCGGGGAGCTGTTTTTT. It specifies CASSIQGNTGELFF.

This CDR3 reads CASSPTSRAPETQYF. CDR3 DNA: TGTGCCAGCAGCCCGACTAGCAGGGCCCCAGAGACCCAGTACTTC. The chain is built from TRBV11-3 and TRBJ2-5; TRBD2 aligns across 7 bases. Unmatched junction bases numbered 10, after V lost 5 bases and J lost 4 bases. This CDR3 spans 15 amino acids. Germline CDR1 and CDR2: SGHNT and YENEEA.

The CDR3 DNA reads TGCGCCAGCAGCCAAGAAGGAAACAGCCCCTCTGGAAACACCATATATTTT. Residues: CASSQEGNSPSGNTIYF. V is TRBV4-1 and J is TRBJ1-3; the D is unclear. There are 17 residues in the CDR3. Trimming removed 0 bases from V and 0 bases from J, with 12 bases in between. The germline V gene has CDR1 MGHRA and CDR2 YSYEKL.

This sequence joins TRBV9 and TRBJ2-7; 9 nucleotides align to TRBD1. CDR3 length: 15 amino acids. V was clipped by 3 bases and J by 4 bases; unmatched bases: 8. Germline V gives CDR1 SGDLS, CDR2 YYNGEE. The CDR3 loop is CASSEGTGLGYEQYF. The CDR3 region has the DNA TGTGCCAGCAGCGAGGGGACAGGGTTAGGGTACGAGCAGTACTTC.

V gene TRBV16 combines with J gene TRBJ1-6, with D possibly TRBD1 on 5 matching bases. In germline, CDR1 is KGHSY, CDR2 FQNENV. CDR3 length equals 15 residues. V was trimmed by 2 bases and J by 7 bases, leaving 12 bases between them. CDR3 loop: CASSQRGRVNSPLHF. The CDR3 coding sequence is TGTGCCAGCAGCCAAAGGGGCAGGGTAAATTCACCCCTCCACTTT.

The rearrangement joins TRBV7-9 to TRBJ2-3; the match to TRBD2 covers 11 bases. CDR3 length equals 15 residues. J was trimmed by 2 bases and V by 5 bases; bases with no gene match: 3. Germline CDR1 is SEHNR and CDR2 is FQNEAQ (reference sequence). The CDR3 reads CASSPSGGYTDTQYF. The DNA of the CDR3 is TGTGCCAGCAGCCCTAGCGGGGGGTACACAGATACGCAGTATTTT.

The CDR3 spells CASSQAWAGSGANVLTF. CDR3 nucleotides: TGCGCCAGCAGCCAAGCTTGGGCCGGCTCTGGGGCCAACGTCCTGACTTTC. The V and J genes are TRBV4-3 and TRBJ2-6; D gene uncertain. Trimming cost V 1 base and J 0 bases, with 10 bases left between them. This CDR3 comprises 17 residues. CDR1 LGHNA and CDR2 YSLEER come from the germline V gene.

The J gene is TRBJ1-4, the V gene TRBV6-5; TRBD1 might be the D (5 bases). CDR1 MNHEY and CDR2 SVGAGI come from the germline V gene. This CDR3 spans 15 amino acids. Trimming removed 2 bases from V and 4 bases from J, with 11 bases in between. The DNA of the CDR3 is TGTGCCAGCAGTTACGGGGCAGGTAGTAATGAAAAACTGTTTTTT. This sequence encodes CASSYGAGSNEKLFF.

The rearrangement joins TRBV5-5 to TRBJ1-2; D may be TRBD1 (6 bases). Germline V gives CDR1 SGHKS, CDR2 YYEKEE (reference sequence). V lost 3 bases and J lost 7, with 16 bases in between. The CDR3 is made up of 14 amino acids. The CDR3 spells CASSYTGQGGGYTF. The CDR3 nucleotides are TGTGCCAGCAGCTATACAGGGCAAGGGGGTGGCTACACCTTC.

The genes are TRBV7-6 and TRBJ2-6; D is undetermined. From germline, CDR1 is SGHVS and CDR2 FNYEAQ. The length of the CDR3 is 16 residues. The V end was cut by 5 bases, the J end by 5 bases, with 16 bases between. The CDR3 reads CASSPSQQSRANVLTF. The CDR3 DNA is TGTGCCAGCAGCCCCAGCCAACAGAGTCGGGCCAACGTCCTGACTTTC.

This clone was seen only a few times. CDR3 bases: TGTGCCAGCAGTCCTGGGGAGTTGGACTATGGCTACACCTTC. Its translation: CASSPGELDYGYTF. V is TRBV6-4 and J is TRBJ1-2; D is undetermined. Trimming cost V 5 bases and J 3 bases, with 13 bases left between them. The CDR3 has 14 amino acids. Germline V lookup: CDR1 MRHNA, CDR2 SNTAGT.

For the CDR3, the DNA is TGTGCCAGCAGTTACCAGGGCTCAACTGAAGCTTTCTTT. Amino acid sequence: CASSYQGSTEAFF. The chain couples TRBV6-2 or TRBV6-3 to TRBJ1-1; possible D gene TRBD1, 5 bases. Trimming pared 2 bases from V and 5 bases from J, leaving 9 bases between. The length of the CDR3 is 13 residues. Germline CDR1 is MNHEY and CDR2 is SVGEGT.

The V call is TRBV2, the J call TRBJ2-6; possibly TRBD1 for D (5 bases). V lost 7 bases and J lost 1, with 14 bases in between. Looked up from germline, CDR1 is SNHLY and CDR2 is FYNNEI. CDR3 length: 16 amino acids. CDR3 nucleotide sequence: TGTGCCAGCACGAGGCAGGGTAGTTCTGGGGCCAACGTCCTGACTTTC. This gives the protein CASTRQGSSGANVLTF.

This chain joins TRBV6-5 and TRBJ2-7; TRBD1 is a possible D gene (6 bases). V was pared by 3 bases and J by 2 bases, with 11 bases between. This CDR3 has 14 residues. Germline CDR1 reads MNHEY; CDR2 reads SVGAGI. CDR3 sequence reads: CASSYTGTTYEQYF. The CDR3 DNA follows: TGTGCCAGCAGTTATACCGGGACAACCTACGAGCAGTACTTC.

V is TRBV28 and J is TRBJ1-2, with 9 bases aligning to TRBD1. The CDR3 totals 13 residues. Germline V gives CDR1 MDHEN, CDR2 SYDVKM. V shed 4 bases and J 8 bases; nucleotides not matched to a gene: 5. CDR3 protein: CASSSTGGGGYTF. CDR3 nucleotides: TGTGCCAGCAGTTCGACAGGGGGGGGCGGCTACACCTTC.

This chain links TRBV5-5 with TRBJ2-4, with a tentative D call TRBD1 (5 bases). With 5 bases removed from V and 3 bases from J, the gap between germline ends came to 15 bases. In germline, CDR1 is SGHKS, CDR2 YYEKEE (reference sequence). The CDR3 is made up of 15 amino acids. The CDR3 nucleotides are TGTGCCAGCAGTTCAGGCCTCCAGGGCAAAAACATTCAGTACTTC. Translation gives CASSSGLQGKNIQYF.

The chain is built from TRBV20-1 and TRBJ2-7; possible D gene TRBD1, 6 bases. Per the germline V gene, CDR1 is DFQATT and CDR2 is SNEGSKA (reference sequence). Trimming stripped 3 bases from V and 3 bases from J, with 9 bases between. The CDR3 contains 12 residues. CDR3: CSASRTVYEQYF. Written as DNA, the CDR3 is TGCAGTGCTAGTCGGACAGTCTACGAGCAGTACTTC.

The genes are TRBV28 and TRBJ2-1; 7 nucleotides agree with TRBD1. CDR1 and CDR2 from the germline V gene are MDHEN and SYDVKM. The length of the CDR3 is 15 residues. V was clipped by 6 bases and J by 0 bases; unmatched bases: 5. For the CDR3, the DNA is TGTGCCAGCAGAAACGCAGGGGGCTCCTACAATGAGCAGTTCTTC. Translation gives CASRNAGGSYNEQFF.